Below, 10 T cell receptor beta chains from the same sample are listed, as sequenced in a study of blood T cell repertoires in COVID-19. Clones were read by immunoSEQ multiplex PCR, and TCRdb kept only the in-frame ones, dropping some. The table lists about 120,000 clones, around 87% of them singletons. Sequenced material: peripheral blood. Every receptor here comes from a woman aged 60-75 years with COVID-19, enrolled during active disease.

The chain combines TRBV10-3 with TRBJ2-7, with TRBD2 matching over 15 bases. The germline V gene encodes CDR1 ENHRY and CDR2 SYGVKD. This CDR3 spans 15 amino acids. J was trimmed by 0 bases and V by 6 bases; bases with no gene match: 0. The DNA for the CDR3 is TGTGCCATCAGGGGACTAGCGGGGGGCTCCTACGAGCAGTACTTC. This gives the protein CAIRGLAGGSYEQYF.

The genes are TRBV29-1 and TRBJ1-2; D gene unclear. The CDR3 is 14 residues long. The germline V gene encodes CDR1 SQVTM and CDR2 ANQGSEA. V gave up 7 bases and J gave up 8 bases, with 23 bases separating them. The CDR3 here is CSAGGKGRSGGYTF. Here the CDR3 DNA reads TGCAGCGCTGGAGGTAAGGGCCGTTCGGGAGGCTACACCTTC.

On this clone itself: The junction departs from the called germline gene at one end, perhaps through a read error. The rearrangement uses TRBV9 and TRBJ1-2; 10 positions match TRBD1. Germline CDR1 is SGDLS and CDR2 is YYNGEE. The CDR3 runs to 11 residues. CDR3 loop: CASSPPGTGDF. In DNA, the CDR3 is TGTGCCAGCAGCCCGCCGGGGACAGGGGACTTC.

This rearrangement joins TRBV6-5 to TRBJ2-5; TRBD1 matches at 7 bases. V lost 6 bases, J lost 8 bases, and 9 bases stayed unmatched. CDR3 length: 13 residues. The germline gives CDR1 MNHEY, CDR2 SVGAGI. CDR3 nucleotide sequence: TGTGCCAGCAGCCAGGGGACAGCTCTAACCCAGTACTTC. Protein: CASSQGTALTQYF.

The V gene is TRBV5-1, the J gene TRBJ1-4; TRBD1 matches at 7 bases. This CDR3 comprises 15 residues. Germline CDR1 SGHRS, CDR2 YFSETQ. The trim removed 2 bases at V and 4 bases at J, leaving 5 bases unmatched. This CDR3 reads CASSFGDSLNEKLFF. CDR3 DNA sequence: TGCGCCAGCAGCTTTGGGGACAGCCTTAATGAAAAACTGTTTTTT.

This chain joins TRBV15 and TRBJ1-5; unclear D gene. The V gene's germline CDR1 is LNHNV and CDR2 YYDKDF (reference sequence). V was shortened by 3 bases and J by 8 bases, with 11 bases between the two germline ends. The CDR3 length is 13 residues. The CDR3 coding sequence is TGTGCCACCAGCAGCTGGCTAGGTGAGCCCCAGCATTTT. It is translated as CATSSWLGEPQHF. The full variable domain, rest sourced from reference TRBV15 and TRBJ1-5, is DAMVIQNPRYQVTQFGKPVTLSCSQTLNHNVMYWYQQKSSQAPKLLFHYYDKDFNNEADTPDNFQSRRPNTSFCFLDIRSPGLGDTAMYLCATSSWLGEPQHFGDGTRLSIL.

The chain couples TRBV19 to TRBJ2-5, with a possible D match to TRBD2 (5 bases). The CDR3 sequence is 13 residues long. The V gene's germline CDR1 is LNHDA and CDR2 SQIVND (reference sequence). The V end was cut by 6 bases, the J end by 7 bases, with 15 bases between. The CDR3 here is CASSLGDIATQYF. The CDR3 DNA reads as TGTGCCAGTAGCCTCGGGGATATTGCGACCCAGTACTTC.

This chain links TRBV7-9 with TRBJ1-2; TRBD1 matches 10 bases. The trim removed 5 bases at V and 6 bases at J, leaving 12 bases unmatched. This CDR3 comprises 16 residues. Germline V gene data show CDR1 as SEHNR and CDR2 as FQNEAQ (reference sequence). The chain's CDR3 is CASSLDSGQGFDGYTF. CDR3 bases: TGTGCCAGCAGCCTAGACTCGGGACAGGGGTTTGATGGCTACACCTTC.

Points on this clone: Relative to the germline gene, one junction end is altered; a read error may explain this. This chain joins TRBV7-2 and TRBJ2-3; the match to TRBD2 covers 7 bases. Germline V CDR1 and CDR2: SGHTA, FQGNSA. This CDR3 has 15 residues. CDR3 coding DNA: TGTGCCAGCAGCCTAGCGGACTATTTCACAGATACGCAGTATTTT. This sequence encodes CASSLADYFTDTQYF. Supplemented by reference TRBV7-2 and TRBJ2-3, the full variable domain reads GAGVSQSPSNKVTEKGKDVELRCDPISGHTALYWYRQSLGQGLEFLIYFQGNSAPDKSGLPSDRFSAERTGGSVSTLTIQRTQQEDSAVYLCASSLADYFTDTQYFGPGTRLTVL.

This clone appeared a few times. V gene TRBV7-3 combines with J gene TRBJ2-1; a possible D gene is TRBD1 (7 bases). Germline V gene sequence: CDR1 SGHTA, CDR2 FQGTGA. There are 13 residues in the CDR3. V gave up 3 bases and J gave up 8 bases, with 11 bases separating them. In DNA form, the CDR3 reads TGTGCCAGCAGCTTTGGAGGGGGCTATGAGCAGTTCTTC. Translated, it gives CASSFGGGYEQFF.